Below, 8 T cell receptor beta chains from the same sample are listed, as sequenced in a study of identical twins (dated by TCRdb to 2016 to 2017). The library was produced with 5' RACE. The sequencer was an Illumina HiSeq 2000. The public reads were reanalyzed by TCRdb: fastp trimming at Q25, MiXCR alignment, in-frame beta chains only. Entries are consolidated by CDR3 protein sequence, retaining the most common genes and DNA. Here the sample has approximately 620,000 distinct CDR3 sequences; more than 6.5% occur a single time. In total, the top ten clones hold approximately 0.96% of the sample. The same specimen was also included in a second study, on yellow fever vaccine responses in identical twins.

Material for sequencing was PBMCs. Receptor source: a woman between 18 and 30 years old in good health.

The rearrangement joins TRBV29-1 to TRBJ2-2, with 7 bases lining up with TRBD1. J gave up 4 bases and V 5 bases, and 4 bases lay outside the gene matches. This CDR3 is built from 13 residues. Per the germline V gene, CDR1 is SQVTM and CDR2 is ANQGSEA. CDR3 nucleotides: TGCAGCGTTATCAGGGGGTTCACCGGGGAGCTGTTTTTT. Its translation is CSVIRGFTGELFF.

This clonotype was counted ten times or more. The V gene is TRBV6-2 or TRBV6-3, the J gene TRBJ2-7; 9 bases fit TRBD1. Germline V gene data show CDR1 as MNHEY and CDR2 as SVGEGT. The CDR3 loop spans 16 amino acids. The V segment lost 5 bases and the J segment 1 base; nucleotides outside the gene matches: 9. CDR3 sequence reads: CASSRGQGSLSYEQYF. The CDR3 region has the DNA TGTGCCAGCAGTCGGGGACAGGGATCCCTTTCCTACGAGCAGTACTTC.

J is TRBJ2-3 and V is TRBV11-2, with TRBD2 matching 14 bases. Germline CDR1 is SGHAT and CDR2 is FQNNGV. This CDR3 contains 15 residues. The ends lost 4 bases at V and 9 bases at J; junction bases unmatched: 6. The CDR3 nucleotides read TGTGCCAGCAGCTCTGGGACTAGCGGGAGTTCAACGCAGTATTTT. Its protein is CASSSGTSGSSTQYF.

This chain uses TRBV7-3 with TRBJ2-2, with a possible D match to TRBD1 (5 bases). Germline lookup yields CDR1 SGHTA and CDR2 FQGTGA. This CDR3 spans 16 amino acids. The V end lost 4 bases, the J end lost 1 base, and 13 bases lay between the germline ends. Here the CDR3 reads CASSSGQARNTGELFF. DNA for the CDR3: TGTGCCAGCAGCTCAGGACAAGCGAGGAACACCGGGGAGCTGTTTTTT.

The chain is built from TRBV7-9 and TRBJ2-3; the D gene is possibly TRBD2 (5 bases). V was cut by 5 bases and J by 1 base, with 19 bases left in between. The germline V gene encodes CDR1 SEHNR and CDR2 FQNEAQ (reference sequence). The CDR3 totals 17 residues. CDR3 protein: CASSPIPVRGRTDTQYF. Written as DNA, the CDR3 is TGTGCCAGCAGCCCAATACCCGTTCGCGGGCGCACAGATACGCAGTATTTT.

This chain joins TRBV4-3 and TRBJ1-1, with D perhaps matching TRBD1 (5 bases). Germline V gives CDR1 LGHNA, CDR2 YSLEER. This CDR3 has 15 residues. The germline V and J ends were trimmed by 0 bases and 4 bases, with 12 bases remaining between them. The CDR3 protein is CASSQDPGGGTEAFF. CDR3 in DNA: TGCGCCAGCAGCCAAGACCCGGGGGGGGGCACTGAAGCTTTCTTT.

This clonotype appeared many times. The chain couples TRBV7-2 to TRBJ2-3, with 12 positions matching TRBD2. This CDR3 has 16 residues. With V trimmed by 5 bases and J by 8 bases, 11 bases remained unmatched. CDR1 is SGHTA and CDR2 is FQGNSA in the germline V gene. The CDR3: CASSPGLAGPRGTQYF. CDR3 coding DNA: TGTGCCAGCAGCCCCGGACTAGCGGGGCCCCGAGGTACGCAGTATTTT. The variable domain in full, completed from reference TRBV7-2 and TRBJ2-3, reads GAGVSQSPSNKVTEKGKDVELRCDPISGHTALYWYRQSLGQGLEFLIYFQGNSAPDKSGLPSDRFSAERTGGSVSTLTIQRTQQEDSAVYLCASSPGLAGPRGTQYFGPGTRLTVL.

The genes are TRBV29-1 and TRBJ1-1, with 9 nucleotides matching TRBD1. The junction had 4 bases not matched to a gene; V was cut back by 4 bases and J by 1 base. Germline CDR1 is SQVTM and CDR2 is ANQGSEA. The CDR3 sequence is 14 residues long. In DNA, the CDR3 is TGCAGCGTTGGGGACAGGGTCCCGAACACTGAAGCTTTCTTT. This translates into CSVGDRVPNTEAFF.